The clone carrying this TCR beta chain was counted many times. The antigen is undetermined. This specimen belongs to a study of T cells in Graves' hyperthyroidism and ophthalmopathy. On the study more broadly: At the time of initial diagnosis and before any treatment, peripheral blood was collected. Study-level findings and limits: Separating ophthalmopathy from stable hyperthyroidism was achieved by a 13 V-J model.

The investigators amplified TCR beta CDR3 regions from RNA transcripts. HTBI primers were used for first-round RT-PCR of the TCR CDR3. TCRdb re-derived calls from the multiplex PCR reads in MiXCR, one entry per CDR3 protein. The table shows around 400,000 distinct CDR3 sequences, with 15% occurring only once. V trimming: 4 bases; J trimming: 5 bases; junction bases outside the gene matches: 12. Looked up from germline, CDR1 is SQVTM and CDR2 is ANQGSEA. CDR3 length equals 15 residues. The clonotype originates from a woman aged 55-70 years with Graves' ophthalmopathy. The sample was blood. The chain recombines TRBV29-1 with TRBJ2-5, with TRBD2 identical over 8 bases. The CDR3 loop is CSVGEAGVETETQYF. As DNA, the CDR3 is TGCAGCGTTGGGGAAGCGGGAGTTGAGACCGAGACCCAGTACTTC.